Detailed here is one TCR beta chain. Its antigen remains unknown. The data originate from a study of T cells after yellow fever vaccination. In the study overall: Preparation of the low-cell-number fractions used SMART-Seq v4 Ultra Low Input. Regarding the study as a whole: Post-booster repertoires contained most primary-vaccination clones again (approximately 95% CD4, roughly 91% CD8).

TCRdb reprocessed the 5' RACE reads via MiXCR and lists one record per CDR3 protein. This table has under 600,000 distinct CDR3 sequences, roughly 14% appearing once. CDR1 SGHRS and CDR2 YFSETQ come from the germline V gene. This CDR3 is 17 amino acids long. V dropped 3 bases and J dropped 4; count of bases not matched to a gene: 11. The sequencing here drew on PBMCs, taken on the day of the yellow fever booster vaccination. The chain combines TRBV5-1 with TRBJ2-2; 8 nucleotides match TRBD1. The TCR was taken from a man between 25 and 39 years old who received the YFV17D yellow fever vaccine. The CDR3 region has the DNA TGCGCCAGCAGCTCACAGTTTGACAGGGGTGGCACCGGGGAGCTGTTTTTT. Translated: CASSSQFDRGGTGELFF.